The T cell receptor beta chain described here comes from a study of blood T cells in healthy people across ages. Germline assignment: CDR1 SGHRS and CDR2 YFSETQ. This CDR3 contains 16 residues. Trimming removed 1 base from V and 6 bases from J; junction bases left unmatched: 8. The second PCR ran about 6 to 11 cycles with a sample-barcoded 5' primer and J-beta primers. Each TCR beta cDNA got a 12-nucleotide random molecular identifier. TCRdb called the 5' RACE reads again in MiXCR, with one record for every CDR3 protein. The table lists about 1.4 million distinct CDR3 sequences, 55% to 75% of them singletons. This clonotype was seen a few times.

Sequencing input: blood. The clonotype was recovered from a young man in good health. The chain couples TRBV5-1 to TRBJ2-3, with 10 bases lining up with TRBD1. CDR3 sequence (DNA): TGCGCCAGCAGCTTGTCCCCGGGACAGGGGAAGGATACGCAGTATTTT. Protein product: CASSLSPGQGKDTQYF.